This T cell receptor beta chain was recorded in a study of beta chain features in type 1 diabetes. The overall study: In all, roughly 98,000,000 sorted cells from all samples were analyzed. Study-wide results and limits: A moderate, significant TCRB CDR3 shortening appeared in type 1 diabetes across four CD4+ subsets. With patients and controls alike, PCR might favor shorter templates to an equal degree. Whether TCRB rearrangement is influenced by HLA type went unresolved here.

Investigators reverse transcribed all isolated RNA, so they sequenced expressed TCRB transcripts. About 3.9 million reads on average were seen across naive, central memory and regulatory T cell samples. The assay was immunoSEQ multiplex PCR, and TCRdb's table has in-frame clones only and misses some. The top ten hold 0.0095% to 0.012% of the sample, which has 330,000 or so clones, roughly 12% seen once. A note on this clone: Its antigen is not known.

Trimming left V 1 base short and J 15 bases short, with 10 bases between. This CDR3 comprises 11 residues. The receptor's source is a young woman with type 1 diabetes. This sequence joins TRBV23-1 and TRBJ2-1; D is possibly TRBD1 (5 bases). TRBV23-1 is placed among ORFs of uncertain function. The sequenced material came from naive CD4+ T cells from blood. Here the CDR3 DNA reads TGCGCCAGCAGTCAATGTCAGGGTCGGTTCTTC. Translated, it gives CASSQCQGRFF.